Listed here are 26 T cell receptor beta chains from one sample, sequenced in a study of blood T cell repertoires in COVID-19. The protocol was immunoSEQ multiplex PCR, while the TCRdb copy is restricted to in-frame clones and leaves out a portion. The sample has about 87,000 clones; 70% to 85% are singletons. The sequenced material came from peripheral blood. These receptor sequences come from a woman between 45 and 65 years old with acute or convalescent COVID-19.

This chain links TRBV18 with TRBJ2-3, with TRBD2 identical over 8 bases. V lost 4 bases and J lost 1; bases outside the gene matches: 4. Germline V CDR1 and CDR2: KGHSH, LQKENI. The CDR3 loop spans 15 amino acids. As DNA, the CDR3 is TGTGCCAGCTCACTATCAGCGGGGGGCACAGATACGCAGTATTTT. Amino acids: CASSLSAGGTDTQYF.

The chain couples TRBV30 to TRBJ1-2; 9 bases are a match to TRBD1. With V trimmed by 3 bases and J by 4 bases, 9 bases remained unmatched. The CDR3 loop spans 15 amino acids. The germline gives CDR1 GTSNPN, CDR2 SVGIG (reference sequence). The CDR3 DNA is TGTGCCTGGAGCTCGGGACAGGGCCCTTCCTATGGCTACACCTTC. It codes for CAWSSGQGPSYGYTF.

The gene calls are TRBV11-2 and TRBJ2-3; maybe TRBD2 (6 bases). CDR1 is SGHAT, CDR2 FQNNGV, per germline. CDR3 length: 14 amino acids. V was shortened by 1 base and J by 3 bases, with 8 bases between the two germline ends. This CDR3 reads CASSLVAETDTQYF. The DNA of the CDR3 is TGTGCCAGCAGCTTAGTAGCGGAAACAGATACGCAGTATTTT.

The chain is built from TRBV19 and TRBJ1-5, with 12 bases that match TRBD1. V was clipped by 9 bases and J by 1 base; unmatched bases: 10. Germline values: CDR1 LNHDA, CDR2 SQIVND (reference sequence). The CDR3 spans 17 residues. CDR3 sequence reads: CASTGTGGAGSNQPQHF. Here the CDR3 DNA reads TGTGCCAGCACCGGGACAGGGGGCGCGGGGAGCAATCAGCCCCAGCATTTT.

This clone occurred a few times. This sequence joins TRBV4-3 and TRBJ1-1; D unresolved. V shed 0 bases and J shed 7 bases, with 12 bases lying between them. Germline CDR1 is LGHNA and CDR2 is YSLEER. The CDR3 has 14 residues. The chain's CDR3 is CASSQERRGGEAFF. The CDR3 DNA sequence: TGCGCCAGCAGCCAAGAAAGACGGGGAGGTGAAGCTTTCTTT.

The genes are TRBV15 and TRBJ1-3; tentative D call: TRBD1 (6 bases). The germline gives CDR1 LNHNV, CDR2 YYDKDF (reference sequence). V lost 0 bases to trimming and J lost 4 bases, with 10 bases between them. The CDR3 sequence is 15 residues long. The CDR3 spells CATSRDSQGGNTIYF. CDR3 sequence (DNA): TGTGCCACCAGCAGAGATTCCCAGGGGGGAAACACCATATATTTT.

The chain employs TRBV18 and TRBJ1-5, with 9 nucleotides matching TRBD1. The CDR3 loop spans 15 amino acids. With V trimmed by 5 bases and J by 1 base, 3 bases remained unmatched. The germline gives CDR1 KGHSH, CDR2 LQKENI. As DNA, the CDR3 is TGTGCCAGCTCATTGGACAGGGGAAGCAATCAGCCCCAGCATTTT. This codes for CASSLDRGSNQPQHF.

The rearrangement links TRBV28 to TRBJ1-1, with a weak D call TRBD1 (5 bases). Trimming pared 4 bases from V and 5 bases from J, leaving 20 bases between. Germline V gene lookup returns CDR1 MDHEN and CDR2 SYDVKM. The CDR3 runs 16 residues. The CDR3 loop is CASSSAGDGLRTEAFF. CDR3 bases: TGTGCCAGCAGTTCCGCGGGGGACGGACTGAGGACTGAAGCTTTCTTT. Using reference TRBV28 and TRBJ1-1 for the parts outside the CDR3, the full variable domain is DVKVTQSSRYLVKRTGEKVFLECVQDMDHENMFWYRQDPGLGLRLIYFSYDVKMKEKGDIPEGYSVSREKKERFSLILESASTNQTSMYLCASSSAGDGLRTEAFFGQGTRLTVV.

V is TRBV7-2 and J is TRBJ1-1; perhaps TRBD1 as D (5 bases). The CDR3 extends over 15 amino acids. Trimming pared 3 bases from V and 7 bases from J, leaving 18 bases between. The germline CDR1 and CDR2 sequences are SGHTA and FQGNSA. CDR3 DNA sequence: TGTGCCAGCAGCTTGCAACTAATCGGGGGAAATGAAGCTTTCTTT. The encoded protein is CASSLQLIGGNEAFF.

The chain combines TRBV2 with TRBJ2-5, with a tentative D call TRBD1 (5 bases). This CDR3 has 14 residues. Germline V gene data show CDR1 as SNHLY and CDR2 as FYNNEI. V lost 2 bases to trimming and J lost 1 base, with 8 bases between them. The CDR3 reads CASSEFQGQETQYF. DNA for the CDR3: TGTGCCAGCAGTGAATTTCAGGGCCAAGAGACCCAGTACTTC.

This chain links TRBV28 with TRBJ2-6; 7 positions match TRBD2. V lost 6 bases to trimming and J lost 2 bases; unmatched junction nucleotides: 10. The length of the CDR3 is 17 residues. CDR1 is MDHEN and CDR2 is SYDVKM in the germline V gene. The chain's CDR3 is CASSRERGSPGANVLTF. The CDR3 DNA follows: TGTGCCAGCAGCCGGGAGCGGGGATCCCCTGGGGCCAACGTCCTGACTTTC.

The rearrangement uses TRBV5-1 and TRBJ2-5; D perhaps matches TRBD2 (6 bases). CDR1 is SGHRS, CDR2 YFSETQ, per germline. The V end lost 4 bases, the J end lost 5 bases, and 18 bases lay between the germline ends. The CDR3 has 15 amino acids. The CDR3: CASSGEVGAGETQYF. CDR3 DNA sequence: TGCGCCAGCAGCGGGGAGGTCGGGGCCGGGGAGACCCAGTACTTC.

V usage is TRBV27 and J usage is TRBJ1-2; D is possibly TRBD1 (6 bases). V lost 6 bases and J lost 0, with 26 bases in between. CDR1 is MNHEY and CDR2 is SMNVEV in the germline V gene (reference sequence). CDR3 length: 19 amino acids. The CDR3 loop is CASSLSGGGIFSSNYGYTF. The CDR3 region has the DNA TGTGCCAGCAGCCTATCGGGAGGGGGGATTTTTTCGTCTAACTATGGCTACACCTTC.

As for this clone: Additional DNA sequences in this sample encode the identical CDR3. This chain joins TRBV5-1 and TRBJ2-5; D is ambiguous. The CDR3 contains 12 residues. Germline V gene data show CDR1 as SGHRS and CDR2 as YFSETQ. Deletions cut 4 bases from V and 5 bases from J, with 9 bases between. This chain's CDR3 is CASSGSEETQYF. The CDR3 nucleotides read TGCGCCAGCAGCGGCTCGGAGGAGACCCAGTACTTC.

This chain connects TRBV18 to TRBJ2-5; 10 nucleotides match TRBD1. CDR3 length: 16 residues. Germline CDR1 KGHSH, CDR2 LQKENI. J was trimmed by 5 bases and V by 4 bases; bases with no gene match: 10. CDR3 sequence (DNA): TGTGCCAGCTCACTGGGACAGGGGCTTTCGAAGGAGACCCAGTACTTC. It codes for CASSLGQGLSKETQYF.

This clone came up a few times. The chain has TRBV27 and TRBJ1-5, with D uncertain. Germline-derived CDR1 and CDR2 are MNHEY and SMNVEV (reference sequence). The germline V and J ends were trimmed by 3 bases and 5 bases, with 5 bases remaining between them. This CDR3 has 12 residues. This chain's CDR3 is CASSFQDQPQHF. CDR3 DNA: TGTGCCAGCAGTTTCCAGGATCAGCCCCAGCATTTT.

CDR3 sequence reads: CATSDLTGGVADTQYF. The CDR3 DNA reads as TGTGCCACCAGTGATTTGACGGGAGGGGTCGCAGATACGCAGTATTTT. The chain recombines TRBV24-1 with TRBJ2-3, with 8 bases aligning to TRBD2. Per germline, CDR1 KGHDR and CDR2 SFDVKD. This CDR3 has 16 residues. Trimming cost V 0 bases and J 4 bases; bases outside gene matches: 5.

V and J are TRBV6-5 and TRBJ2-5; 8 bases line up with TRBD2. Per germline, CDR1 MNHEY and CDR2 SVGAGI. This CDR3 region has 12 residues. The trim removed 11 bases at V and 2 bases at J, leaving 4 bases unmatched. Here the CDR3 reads CAARGGQETQYF. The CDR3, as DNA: TGTGCCGCCCGGGGGGGACAAGAGACCCAGTACTTC.

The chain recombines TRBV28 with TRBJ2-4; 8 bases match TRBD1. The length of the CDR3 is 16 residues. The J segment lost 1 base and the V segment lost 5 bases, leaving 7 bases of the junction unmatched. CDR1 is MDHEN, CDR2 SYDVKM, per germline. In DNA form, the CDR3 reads TGTGCCAGCAGTAACCAGGGGGCGGGGGCCAAAAACATTCAGTACTTC. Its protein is CASSNQGAGAKNIQYF.

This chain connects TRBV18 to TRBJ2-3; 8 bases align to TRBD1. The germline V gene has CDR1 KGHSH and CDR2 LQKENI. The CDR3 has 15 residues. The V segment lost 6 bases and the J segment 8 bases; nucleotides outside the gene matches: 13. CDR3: CASSLTGDKPFTQYF. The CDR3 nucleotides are TGTGCCAGCTCGCTGACAGGGGACAAACCATTTACGCAGTATTTT.

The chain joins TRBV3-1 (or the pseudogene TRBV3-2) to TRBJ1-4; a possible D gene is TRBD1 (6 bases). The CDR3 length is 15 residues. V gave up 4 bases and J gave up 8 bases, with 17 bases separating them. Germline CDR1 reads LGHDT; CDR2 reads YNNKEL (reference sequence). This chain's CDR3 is CASSPPGHRVEKLFF. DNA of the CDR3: TGTGCCAGCAGCCCACCGGGACACCGGGTAGAAAAACTGTTTTTT.

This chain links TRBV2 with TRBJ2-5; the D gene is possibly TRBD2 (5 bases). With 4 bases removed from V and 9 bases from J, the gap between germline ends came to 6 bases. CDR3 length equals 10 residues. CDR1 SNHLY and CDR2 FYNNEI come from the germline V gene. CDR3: CASSVRAQYF. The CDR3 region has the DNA TGTGCCAGCAGTGTGAGGGCCCAGTACTTC.

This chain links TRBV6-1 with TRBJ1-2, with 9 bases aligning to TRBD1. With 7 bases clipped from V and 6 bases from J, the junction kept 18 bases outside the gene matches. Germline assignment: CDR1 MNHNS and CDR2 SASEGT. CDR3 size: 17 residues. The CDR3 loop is CASIEGLGTGQGHGYTF. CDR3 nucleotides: TGTGCCAGCATTGAGGGACTGGGGACAGGGCAGGGCCATGGCTACACCTTC.

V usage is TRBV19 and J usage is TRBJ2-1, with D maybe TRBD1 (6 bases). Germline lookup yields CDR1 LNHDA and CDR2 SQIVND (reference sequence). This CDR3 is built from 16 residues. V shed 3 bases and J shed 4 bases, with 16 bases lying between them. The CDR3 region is CASSIITGLEYNEQFF. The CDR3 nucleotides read TGTGCCAGTAGTATTATAACAGGGTTGGAATACAATGAGCAGTTCTTC.

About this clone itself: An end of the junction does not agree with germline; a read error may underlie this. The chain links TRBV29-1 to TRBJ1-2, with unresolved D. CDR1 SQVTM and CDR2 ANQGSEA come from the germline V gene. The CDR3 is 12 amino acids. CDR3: CSVEGPDYGYTF. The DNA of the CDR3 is TGCAGCGTAGAAGGGCCCGACTATGGCTACACCTTC.

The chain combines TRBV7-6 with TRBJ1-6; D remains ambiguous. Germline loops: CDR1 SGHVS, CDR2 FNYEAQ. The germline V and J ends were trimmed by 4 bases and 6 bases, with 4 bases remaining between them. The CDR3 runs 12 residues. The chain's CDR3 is CASSSVNSPLHF. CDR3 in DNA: TGTGCCAGCAGCTCCGTTAATTCACCCCTCCACTTT.